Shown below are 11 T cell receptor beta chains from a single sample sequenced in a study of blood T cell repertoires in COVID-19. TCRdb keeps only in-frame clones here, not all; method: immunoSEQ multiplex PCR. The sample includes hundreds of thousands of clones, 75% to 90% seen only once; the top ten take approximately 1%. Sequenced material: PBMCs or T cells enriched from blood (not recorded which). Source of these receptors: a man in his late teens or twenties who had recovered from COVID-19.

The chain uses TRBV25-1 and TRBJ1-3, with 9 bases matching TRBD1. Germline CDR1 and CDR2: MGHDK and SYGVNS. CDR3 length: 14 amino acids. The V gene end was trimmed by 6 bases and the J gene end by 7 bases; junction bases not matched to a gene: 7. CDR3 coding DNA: TGTGCCAGCAGCGAGGGGGACAGGGCTAACACCATATATTTT. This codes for CASSEGDRANTIYF. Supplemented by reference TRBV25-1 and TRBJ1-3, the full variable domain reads EADIYQTPRYLVIGTGKKITLECSQTMGHDKMYWYQQDPGMELHLIHYSYGVNSTEKGDLSSESTVSRIRTEHFPLTLESARPSHTSQYLCASSEGDRANTIYFGEGSWLTVV.

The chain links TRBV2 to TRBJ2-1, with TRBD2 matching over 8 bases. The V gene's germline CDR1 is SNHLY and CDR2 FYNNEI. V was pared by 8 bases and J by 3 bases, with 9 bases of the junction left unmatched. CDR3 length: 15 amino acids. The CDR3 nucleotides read TGTGCCAGCCTGCCCGCGGGGGGCGTCTACAATGAGCAGTTCTTC. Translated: CASLPAGGVYNEQFF.

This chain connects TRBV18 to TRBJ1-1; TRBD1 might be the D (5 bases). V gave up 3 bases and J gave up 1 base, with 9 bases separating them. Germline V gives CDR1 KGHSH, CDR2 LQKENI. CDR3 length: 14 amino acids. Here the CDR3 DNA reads TGTGCCAGCTCACCTGGACACGGGAACACTGAAGCTTTCTTT. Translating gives CASSPGHGNTEAFF. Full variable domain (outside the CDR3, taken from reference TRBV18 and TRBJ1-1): NAGVMQNPRHLVRRRGQEARLRCSPMKGHSHVYWYRQLPEEGLKFMVYLQKENIIDESGMPKERFSAEFPKEGPSILRIQQVVRGDSAAYFCASSPGHGNTEAFFGQGTRLTVV.

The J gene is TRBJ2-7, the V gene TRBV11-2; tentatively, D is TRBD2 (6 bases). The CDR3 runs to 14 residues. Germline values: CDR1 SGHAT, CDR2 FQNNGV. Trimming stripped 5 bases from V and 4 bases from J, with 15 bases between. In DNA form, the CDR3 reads TGTGCCAGCAGCCCCCCCGTTGGGGGGTACGAGCAGTACTTC. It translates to CASSPPVGGYEQYF.

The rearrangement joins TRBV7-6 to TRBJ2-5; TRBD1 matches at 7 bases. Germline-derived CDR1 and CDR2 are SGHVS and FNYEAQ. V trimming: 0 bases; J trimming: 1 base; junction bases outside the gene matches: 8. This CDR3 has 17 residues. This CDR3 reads CASSLAPKGQTQETQYF. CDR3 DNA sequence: TGTGCCAGCAGCTTAGCGCCGAAGGGACAGACCCAAGAGACCCAGTACTTC. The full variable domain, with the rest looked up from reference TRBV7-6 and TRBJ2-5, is GAGVSQSPRYKVTKRGQDVALRCDPISGHVSLYWYRQALGQGPEFLTYFNYEAQQDKSGLPNDRFSAERPEGSISTLTIQRTEQRDSAMYRCASSLAPKGQTQETQYFGPGTRLLVL.

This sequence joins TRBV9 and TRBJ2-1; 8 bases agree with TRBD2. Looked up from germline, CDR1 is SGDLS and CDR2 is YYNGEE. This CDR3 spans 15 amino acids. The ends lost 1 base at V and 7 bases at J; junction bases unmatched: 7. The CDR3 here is CASSVLAGRVNEQFF. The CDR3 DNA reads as TGTGCCAGCAGCGTACTTGCCGGGAGGGTGAATGAGCAGTTCTTC. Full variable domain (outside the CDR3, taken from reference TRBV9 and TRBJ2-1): DSGVTQTPKHLITATGQRVTLRCSPRSGDLSVYWYQQSLDQGLQFLIQYYNGEERAKGNILERFSAQQFPDLHSELNLSSLELGDSALYFCASSVLAGRVNEQFFGPGTRLTVL.

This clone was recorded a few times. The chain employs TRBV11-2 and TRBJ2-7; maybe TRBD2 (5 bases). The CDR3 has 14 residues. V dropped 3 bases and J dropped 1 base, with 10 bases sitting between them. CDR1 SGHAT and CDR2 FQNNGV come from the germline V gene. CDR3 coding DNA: TGTGCCAGCAGCTTTTCCCGGGGTTCCTACGAGCAGTACTTC. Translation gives CASSFSRGSYEQYF.

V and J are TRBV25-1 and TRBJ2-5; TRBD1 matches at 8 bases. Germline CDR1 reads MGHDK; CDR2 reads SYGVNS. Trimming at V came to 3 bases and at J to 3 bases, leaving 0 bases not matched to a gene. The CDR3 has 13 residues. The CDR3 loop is CASSEDREETQYF. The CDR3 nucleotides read TGTGCCAGCAGTGAGGACAGGGAAGAGACCCAGTACTTC.

For the CDR3, the DNA is TGCGCCAGCAGCCAAGCCGGGACAGGGGTGAGGGGGGACATTCAGTACTTC. It codes for CASSQAGTGVRGDIQYF. This chain links TRBV4-3 with TRBJ2-4; 10 nucleotides agree with TRBD1. There are 17 residues in the CDR3. In germline, CDR1 is LGHNA, CDR2 YSLEER. Trimming at V came to 1 base and at J to 8 bases, leaving 11 bases not matched to a gene.

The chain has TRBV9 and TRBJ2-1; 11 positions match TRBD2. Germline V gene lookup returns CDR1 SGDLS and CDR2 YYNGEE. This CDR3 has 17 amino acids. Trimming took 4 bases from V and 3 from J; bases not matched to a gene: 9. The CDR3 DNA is TGTGCCAGCAGCCTGGGGACTAGCGGCCTATTCTACAATGAGCAGTTCTTC. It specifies CASSLGTSGLFYNEQFF. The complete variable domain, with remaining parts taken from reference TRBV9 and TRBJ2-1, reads DSGVTQTPKHLITATGQRVTLRCSPRSGDLSVYWYQQSLDQGLQFLIQYYNGEERAKGNILERFSAQQFPDLHSELNLSSLELGDSALYFCASSLGTSGLFYNEQFFGPGTRLTVL.

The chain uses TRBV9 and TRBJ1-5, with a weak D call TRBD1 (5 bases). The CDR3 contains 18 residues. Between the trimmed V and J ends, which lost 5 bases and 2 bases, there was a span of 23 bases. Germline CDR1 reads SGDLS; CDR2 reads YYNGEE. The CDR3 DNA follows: TGTGCCAGCAGTGACCTGCGGTATACGGGGGGAGGCAATCAGCCCCAGCATTTT. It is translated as CASSDLRYTGGGNQPQHF. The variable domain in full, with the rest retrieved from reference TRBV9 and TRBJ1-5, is DSGVTQTPKHLITATGQRVTLRCSPRSGDLSVYWYQQSLDQGLQFLIQYYNGEERAKGNILERFSAQQFPDLHSELNLSSLELGDSALYFCASSDLRYTGGGNQPQHFGDGTRLSIL.